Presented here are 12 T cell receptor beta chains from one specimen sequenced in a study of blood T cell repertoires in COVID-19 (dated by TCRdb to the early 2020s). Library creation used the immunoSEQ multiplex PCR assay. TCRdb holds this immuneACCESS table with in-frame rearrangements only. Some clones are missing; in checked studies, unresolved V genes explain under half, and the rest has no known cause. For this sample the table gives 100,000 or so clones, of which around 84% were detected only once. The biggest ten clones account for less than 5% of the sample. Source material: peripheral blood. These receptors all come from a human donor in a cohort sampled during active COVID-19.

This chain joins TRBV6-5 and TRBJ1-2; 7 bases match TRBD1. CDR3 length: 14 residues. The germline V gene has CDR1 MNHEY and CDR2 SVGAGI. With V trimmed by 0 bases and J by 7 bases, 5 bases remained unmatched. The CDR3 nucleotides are TGTGCCAGCAGTTACTCGAGGGGGCTCCGTGGCTACACCTTC. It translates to CASSYSRGLRGYTF.

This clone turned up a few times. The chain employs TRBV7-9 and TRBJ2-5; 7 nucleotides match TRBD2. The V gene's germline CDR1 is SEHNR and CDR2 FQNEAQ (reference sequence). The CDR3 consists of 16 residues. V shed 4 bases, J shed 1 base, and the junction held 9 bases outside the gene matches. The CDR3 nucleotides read TGTGCCAGCAGCTCCTTAGCGGGTGGGGGCCAAGAGACCCAGTACTTC. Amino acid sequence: CASSSLAGGGQETQYF.

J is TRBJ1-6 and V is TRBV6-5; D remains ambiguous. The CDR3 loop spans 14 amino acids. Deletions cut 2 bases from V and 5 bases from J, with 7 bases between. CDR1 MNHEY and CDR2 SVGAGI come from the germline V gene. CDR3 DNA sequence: TGTGCCAGCAGTTACGGGCAGAATAATTCACCCCTCCACTTT. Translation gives CASSYGQNNSPLHF.

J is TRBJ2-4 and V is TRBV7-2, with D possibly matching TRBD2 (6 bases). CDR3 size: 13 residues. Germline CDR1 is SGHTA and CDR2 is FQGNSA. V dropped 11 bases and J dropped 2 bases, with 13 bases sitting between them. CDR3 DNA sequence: TGTGCCGTTCCCGGCGGGACCAAAAACATTCAGTACTTC. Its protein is CAVPGGTKNIQYF.

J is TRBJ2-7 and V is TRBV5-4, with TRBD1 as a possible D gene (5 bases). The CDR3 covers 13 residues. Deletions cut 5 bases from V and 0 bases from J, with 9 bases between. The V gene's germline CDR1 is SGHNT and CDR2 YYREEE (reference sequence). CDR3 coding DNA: TGTGCCAGCAGGCAAGACAGCTCCTACGAGCAGTACTTC. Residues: CASRQDSSYEQYF.

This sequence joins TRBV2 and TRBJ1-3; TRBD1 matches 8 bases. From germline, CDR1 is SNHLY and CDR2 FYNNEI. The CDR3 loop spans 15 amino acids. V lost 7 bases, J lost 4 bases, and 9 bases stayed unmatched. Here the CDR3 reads CASIPGQAFGNTIYF. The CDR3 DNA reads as TGTGCCAGCATTCCGGGACAGGCTTTCGGAAACACCATATATTTT. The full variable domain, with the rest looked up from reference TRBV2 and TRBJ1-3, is EPEVTQTPSHQVTQMGQEVILRCVPISNHLYFYWYRQILGQKVEFLVSFYNNEISEKSEIFDDQFSVERPDGSNFTLKIRSTKLEDSAMYFCASIPGQAFGNTIYFGEGSWLTVV.

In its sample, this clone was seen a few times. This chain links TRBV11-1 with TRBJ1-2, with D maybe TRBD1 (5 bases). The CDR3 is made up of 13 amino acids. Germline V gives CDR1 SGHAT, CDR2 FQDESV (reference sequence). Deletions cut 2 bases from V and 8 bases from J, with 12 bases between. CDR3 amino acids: CASSLRGNEGYTF. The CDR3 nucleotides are TGTGCCAGCAGCTTACGGGGGAATGAAGGCTACACCTTC.

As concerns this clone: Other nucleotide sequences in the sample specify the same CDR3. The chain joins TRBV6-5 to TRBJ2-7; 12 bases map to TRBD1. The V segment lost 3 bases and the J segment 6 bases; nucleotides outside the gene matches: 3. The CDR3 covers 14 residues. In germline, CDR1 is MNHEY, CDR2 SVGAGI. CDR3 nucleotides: TGTGCCAGCAGTTATACGGGACAGGGGGCCGAGCAGTACTTC. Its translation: CASSYTGQGAEQYF.

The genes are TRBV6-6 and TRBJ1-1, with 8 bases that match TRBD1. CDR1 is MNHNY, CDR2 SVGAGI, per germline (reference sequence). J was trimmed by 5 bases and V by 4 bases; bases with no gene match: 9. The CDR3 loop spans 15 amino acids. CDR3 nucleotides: TGTGCCAGCAGTTCCTTTGACAGGGGTAATACTGAAGCTTTCTTT. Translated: CASSSFDRGNTEAFF.

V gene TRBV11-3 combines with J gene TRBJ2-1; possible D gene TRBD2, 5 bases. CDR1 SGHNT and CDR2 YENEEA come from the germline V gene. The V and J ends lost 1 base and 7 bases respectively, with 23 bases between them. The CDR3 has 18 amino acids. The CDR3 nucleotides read TGTGCCAGCAGCTTAGGAGGTGGTAGGGCCCTCCGAGGGAATGAGCAGTTCTTC. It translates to CASSLGGGRALRGNEQFF.

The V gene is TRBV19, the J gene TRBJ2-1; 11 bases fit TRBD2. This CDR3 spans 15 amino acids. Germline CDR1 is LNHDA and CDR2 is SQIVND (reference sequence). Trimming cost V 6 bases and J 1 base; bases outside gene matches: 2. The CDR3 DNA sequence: TGTGCCAGTAGGTTAGCGGGGGGGTCCTACAATGAGCAGTTCTTC. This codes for CASRLAGGSYNEQFF.

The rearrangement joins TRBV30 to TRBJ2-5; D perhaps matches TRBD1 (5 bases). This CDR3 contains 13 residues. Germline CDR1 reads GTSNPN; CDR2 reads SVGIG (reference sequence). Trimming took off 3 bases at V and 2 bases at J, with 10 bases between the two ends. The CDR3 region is CAWRWGLQETQYF. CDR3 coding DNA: TGTGCCTGGAGGTGGGGCCTACAAGAGACCCAGTACTTC.